These 23 T cell receptor beta chains originate from one sample sequenced in a study of shared clonotypes between healthy human individuals (dated by TCRdb to between 2020 and 2021). The library came from the immunoSEQ multiplex PCR assay. TCRdb holds this immuneACCESS table with in-frame rearrangements only. Some clones are missing; in checked studies, unresolved V genes explain under half, and the rest has no known cause. This sample lists 2 million or so clones; roughly 95% were detected once. Of the sample, 0.1% to 0.15% is held by the ten largest clones. Source material: naive CD4+ T cells sorted from blood. The cell subset or site label, as the study defines it: CD45RA+ positively selected. The receptor source for this set is a man aged 18 to 29 in good health.

This chain uses TRBV6-1 with TRBJ1-1; 9 positions match TRBD1. Trimming took 10 bases from V and 4 from J; bases not matched to a gene: 4. The CDR3 runs 12 residues. Per the germline V gene, CDR1 is MNHNS and CDR2 is SASEGT. CDR3 in DNA: TGTGCCACCGGGACAGGGAGCACTGAAGCTTTCTTT. Its protein product is CATGTGSTEAFF.

This chain joins TRBV27 and TRBJ2-7; a weak D match, TRBD2 (6 bases). Germline CDR1 MNHEY, CDR2 SMNVEV (reference sequence). The CDR3 sequence is 15 residues long. V lost 3 bases and J 2 bases, leaving 14 bases between the germline ends. CDR3 sequence (DNA): TGTGCCAGCAGTTTTAGGGCGGAGGGGACCTACGAGCAGTACTTC. Translation gives CASSFRAEGTYEQYF.

The chain recombines TRBV25-1 with TRBJ2-7; no clear D gene. This CDR3 is 15 amino acids long. Germline V gene data show CDR1 as MGHDK and CDR2 as SYGVNS. The V end was cut by 5 bases, the J end by 2 bases, with 16 bases between. DNA for the CDR3: TGTGCCAGCAGTCTTCCCGGCCCAGGAACCTACGAGCAGTACTTC. Translation: CASSLPGPGTYEQYF.

This chain links TRBV10-3 with TRBJ2-2; D tentatively fits TRBD1 or TRBD2 (5 bases each). CDR1 and CDR2 (germline): ENHRY, SYGVKD. This CDR3 region has 13 residues. In nucleotides, the CDR3 is TGTGGCGCAAGGGACGGCAACACCGGGGAGCTGTTTTTT. As protein: CGARDGNTGELFF.

The chain is built from TRBV10-3 and TRBJ1-2; no clear D. This CDR3 region has 13 residues. Germline V lookup: CDR1 ENHRY, CDR2 SYGVKD. Trimming took off 11 bases at V and 4 bases at J, with 17 bases between the two ends. The DNA of the CDR3 is TGTGCCTCGACCGAAAGCAAGGTCTATGGCTACACCTTC. It translates to CASTESKVYGYTF.

The chain is built from TRBV7-2 and TRBJ2-1; the D is unclear. This CDR3 region has 11 residues. Germline V gene lookup returns CDR1 SGHTA and CDR2 FQGNSA. V lost 5 bases and J 7 bases, leaving 6 bases between the germline ends. CDR3 nucleotide sequence: TGTGCCAGCAGCCCGGAAAATGAGCAGTTCTTC. As protein: CASSPENEQFF.

This clone was counted once. The chain combines TRBV4-1 with TRBJ2-5, with 14 bases aligning to TRBD2. CDR1 MGHRA and CDR2 YSYEKL come from the germline V gene. V was pared by 4 bases and J by 3 bases, with 4 bases of the junction left unmatched. The CDR3 covers 16 residues. The CDR3 reads CASSPGLAGGKETQYF. CDR3 bases: TGCGCCAGCAGCCCCGGACTAGCGGGAGGTAAAGAGACCCAGTACTTC.

This clone was seen once. J is TRBJ2-3 and V is TRBV10-3; TRBD2 matches 8 bases. The length of the CDR3 is 19 residues. Germline-derived CDR1 and CDR2 are ENHRY and SYGVKD. V gave up 7 bases and J gave up 1 base; unmatched junction bases: 19. In nucleotides, the CDR3 is TGTGCCATCAAGTGGGGGAGAGCGGGGGCTCTGTCTGGCACAGATACGCAGTATTTT. Its protein is CAIKWGRAGALSGTDTQYF.

This clone was seen once. The chain joins TRBV21-1 to TRBJ2-2; whether TRBD1, the table's D call, matches the DNA was not checked. TRBV21-1 is deemed a pseudogene. The CDR3 contains 15 residues. This CDR3 is CASSKGQENTGELFF. CDR3 in DNA: TGTGCCAGCAGCAAAGGACAGGAGAACACCGGGGAGCTGTTTTTT.

The CDR3 DNA is TGTGCCAGCAGCTTGTATGGATCCGGGCAGGGGAACACCGGGGAGCTGTTTTTT. Translation: CASSLYGSGQGNTGELFF. The chain employs TRBV5-4 and TRBJ2-2; tentative D call: TRBD1 (5 bases). This CDR3 region has 18 residues. Germline CDR1 and CDR2: SGHNT and YYREEE (reference sequence). Trimming left V 1 base short and J 1 base short, with 17 bases between.

The CDR3 sequence is CASSYGTGELFF. The CDR3, as DNA: TGTGCCAGCAGCTACGGCACCGGGGAGCTGTTTTTT. The chain recombines TRBV7-9 with TRBJ2-2; D gene ambiguous. Trimming removed 4 bases at V and 4 bases at J, with 4 bases between. The germline CDR1 and CDR2 sequences are SEHNR and FQNEAQ (reference sequence). The CDR3 consists of 12 residues.

The gene calls are TRBV7-8 and TRBJ1-3; D is unclear. From germline, CDR1 is SGHVS and CDR2 FQNEAQ. The CDR3 runs 15 residues. The V and J ends lost 1 base and 7 bases respectively, with 14 bases between them. The DNA for the CDR3 is TGTGCCAGCAGCTTAGATGTGATGATGGTGAACACCATATATTTT. It translates to CASSLDVMMVNTIYF.

The rearrangement uses TRBV6-5 and TRBJ2-7; D is uncertain. The CDR3 loop spans 13 amino acids. Germline CDR1 and CDR2: MNHEY and SVGAGI. The germline V and J ends were trimmed by 2 bases and 2 bases, with 7 bases remaining between them. The CDR3 is CASSYPPAYEQYF. The CDR3 DNA reads TGTGCCAGCAGTTACCCTCCTGCCTACGAGCAGTACTTC.

The chain links TRBV10-1 to TRBJ2-3, with D possibly being TRBD2 (6 bases). V was clipped by 2 bases and J by 6 bases, with 12 bases between them. CDR1 and CDR2 from the germline V gene are WNHNN and SYGVQD (reference sequence). The CDR3 loop spans 14 amino acids. The CDR3 here is CASSEPAGGDTQYF. The CDR3 DNA is TGCGCCAGCAGTGAGCCAGCGGGCGGGGATACGCAGTATTTT.

The chain joins TRBV14 to TRBJ2-1; 13 bases align to TRBD2. CDR1 is SGHDN, CDR2 FVKESK, per germline. This CDR3 has 13 residues. Losses at the gene ends were 3 bases for V and 15 bases for J; bases not matched to a gene: 5. CDR3 loop: CASSHGLAGVWFF. DNA for the CDR3: TGTGCCAGCAGCCACGGACTAGCGGGGGTATGGTTCTTC. The variable domain in full, with the rest retrieved from reference TRBV14 and TRBJ2-1, is EAGVTQFPSHSVIEKGQTVTLRCDPISGHDNLYWYRRVMGKEIKFLLHFVKESKQDESGMPNNRFLAERTGGTYSTLKVQPAELEDSGVYFCASSHGLAGVWFFGPGTRLTVL.

The CDR3 region is CASKRGTEAFF. CDR3 nucleotides: TGTGCCTCCAAAAGGGGCACTGAAGCTTTCTTT. The chain employs TRBV30 and TRBJ1-1, with a tentative D call TRBD1 (5 bases). With 7 bases removed from V and 4 bases from J, the gap between germline ends came to 10 bases. The CDR3 sequence is 11 residues long. Per the germline V gene, CDR1 is GTSNPN and CDR2 is SVGIG (reference sequence).

This chain links TRBV18 with TRBJ1-1; possible D gene TRBD1, 6 bases. V was trimmed by 5 bases and J by 6 bases, leaving 16 bases between them. The CDR3 runs to 14 residues. Germline-derived CDR1 and CDR2 are KGHSH and LQKENI. The DNA for the CDR3 is TGTGCCAGCTCATCGACAGGAACCACCCCTGAAGCTTTCTTT. This translates into CASSSTGTTPEAFF.

As regards this clone: Additional DNA sequences in this sample encode the identical CDR3. J is TRBJ1-1 and V is TRBV6-5; D remains unclear. There are 13 residues in the CDR3. Germline V gives CDR1 MNHEY, CDR2 SVGAGI. V lost 6 bases, J lost 4 bases, and 12 bases lay in between. The chain's CDR3 is CASRRVASTEAFF. CDR3 in DNA: TGTGCCAGCAGGCGAGTTGCGAGCACTGAAGCTTTCTTT.

V is TRBV6-6 and J is TRBJ2-7; 8 nucleotides align to TRBD1. The CDR3 loop spans 15 amino acids. Germline loops: CDR1 MNHNY, CDR2 SVGAGI (reference sequence). Unmatched junction bases numbered 12, after V lost 5 bases and J lost 6 bases. CDR3 amino acids: CASSPRTGWEFEQYF. As DNA, the CDR3 is TGTGCCAGCAGTCCCCGGACAGGGTGGGAATTCGAGCAGTACTTC.

The V gene is TRBV19, the J gene TRBJ2-5; the D call may be TRBD1 or TRBD2 (5 bases each). Germline assignment: CDR1 LNHDA and CDR2 SQIVND (reference sequence). V lost 1 base and J lost 5, with 11 bases in between. CDR3 size: 14 residues. Here the CDR3 reads CASSIGDPRETQYF. The CDR3, as DNA: TGTGCCAGTAGTATAGGGGACCCCCGCGAGACCCAGTACTTC.

The count of this clone is one. V usage is TRBV2 and J usage is TRBJ2-6, with D possibly being TRBD2 (5 bases). Trimming cost V 5 bases and J 0 bases, with 11 bases left between them. The germline CDR1 and CDR2 sequences are SNHLY and FYNNEI. The CDR3 is made up of 16 amino acids. This chain's CDR3 is CASSPPGLSGANVLTF. The CDR3 DNA reads as TGTGCCAGCAGTCCGCCCGGACTCTCTGGGGCCAACGTCCTGACTTTC. The entire variable domain, with the rest obtained from reference TRBV2 and TRBJ2-6, is as follows: EPEVTQTPSHQVTQMGQEVILRCVPISNHLYFYWYRQILGQKVEFLVSFYNNEISEKSEIFDDQFSVERPDGSNFTLKIRSTKLEDSAMYFCASSPPGLSGANVLTFGAGSRLTVL.

The chain uses TRBV7-2 and TRBJ1-1; D may be TRBD1 (5 bases). The CDR3 consists of 17 residues. Trimming left V 2 bases short and J 0 bases short, with 16 bases between. Germline CDR1 and CDR2: SGHTA and FQGNSA. The CDR3 spells CASSLREQGTLNTEAFF. CDR3 DNA: TGTGCCAGCAGCTTACGGGAGCAGGGAACCTTGAACACTGAAGCTTTCTTT. The full variable domain, its missing parts supplied by reference TRBV7-2 and TRBJ1-1, is GAGVSQSPSNKVTEKGKDVELRCDPISGHTALYWYRQSLGQGLEFLIYFQGNSAPDKSGLPSDRFSAERTGGSVSTLTIQRTQQEDSAVYLCASSLREQGTLNTEAFFGQGTRLTVV.

This chain connects TRBV30 to TRBJ1-6; a possible D gene is TRBD1 (5 bases). The V gene lost 3 bases and the J gene lost 0 bases, with 24 bases spanning the gap. The CDR3 consists of 20 residues. Per germline, CDR1 GTSNPN and CDR2 SVGIG (reference sequence). CDR3 coding DNA: TGTGCCTGGAGCCGCCCCGGGACCCTTTCTAGAAGCTCCTATAATTCACCCCTCCACTTT. Protein product: CAWSRPGTLSRSSYNSPLHF.